This section outlines one T cell receptor beta chain sequence together with its context. Its antigen is currently not known. Nothing much larger sits one base from this clone, and base qualities are not available. This entry is derived from a study of blood T cell repertoires in COVID-19 (dated by TCRdb to 2018 to 2021). Describing the broader study: Samples from collaborators originated in the United States, Italy and Spain and spanned both the acute and convalescent phases of COVID-19. The prospective study material was composed of cDNA or gDNA derived from T cells, B-cell-depleted T cells, or PBMCs. Subjects who had been exposed to COVID-19, were actively infected with it, or had recovered from it provided the deeply sampled blood TCRbeta repertoires that made up the dataset. A freely available public database, intended as a resource for researchers studying the immune response to SARS-CoV-2, is where the repertoires were released. The samples were drawn from the first 160 participants of the ongoing ImmuneRACE study and from some 1,300 subjects provided by 6 global collaborators. Sample metadata almost always included a de-identified subject ID, COVID-19 status, age in years and sex. Where HLA class I and class II types were available, the types were taken from metadata supplied by the sample provider, not from assay-based typing. Summary of the overall study and its limitations: The amount of clinical and demographic metadata varied by source and participant and was provided uncurated.

Each collaborating institution followed its own protocols to collect whole blood in K2EDTA tubes. For TCRbeta analysis, collaborators shipped samples in one of three forms: frozen whole blood, isolated PBMCs, or DNA extracted from either of those sample types. TCRbeta CDR3 regions were amplified from genomic DNA using the immunoSEQ Assay, a bias-controlled multiplex PCR. The paper's data handling went like this. Nucleated cell counts per sample were estimated from amplification of reference gene primers within the assay. Sequence reads were collapsed and filtered to measure the absolute abundance of every unique TCRbeta CDR3 rearrangement. For each sample, productive Simpson clonality was calculated as the square root of Simpson's diversity index across productive rearrangements. TCRdb took over this immuneACCESS table, retaining in-frame rearrangements with V and J assigned. Such tables are incomplete; in checked studies, under half of the missing clones stem from an unresolved V gene, and the remainder is unexplained. From that table come the V and J calls and clone size; the DNA was used to work out D and trimming. The sample yields roughly 410,000 clones; roughly 90% were counted once. The ten largest clonotypes hold around 1.3% of the sample.

CDR1 and CDR2, looked up from the germline V gene (reference sequence), are SEHNR and FQNEAQ. The CDR3 holds 15 amino acids from the cysteine to the phenylalanine. Only CDR3 DNA remains: 45 bases, in frame from the first base. Unmatched junction bases come to 10, with V trimmed by 2 bases and J by 8 bases. The chain couples TRBV7-9 to TRBJ1-2; 8 bases in between match TRBD1. The receptor comes from a man aged 40-49 years with acute or convalescent COVID-19. Sequences were obtained from peripheral blood. The sequenced DNA: TGTGCCAGCAGCTTAAGAGGACAGGGCCCGCGGGGCTACACCTTC. This codes for CASSLRGQGPRGYTF.